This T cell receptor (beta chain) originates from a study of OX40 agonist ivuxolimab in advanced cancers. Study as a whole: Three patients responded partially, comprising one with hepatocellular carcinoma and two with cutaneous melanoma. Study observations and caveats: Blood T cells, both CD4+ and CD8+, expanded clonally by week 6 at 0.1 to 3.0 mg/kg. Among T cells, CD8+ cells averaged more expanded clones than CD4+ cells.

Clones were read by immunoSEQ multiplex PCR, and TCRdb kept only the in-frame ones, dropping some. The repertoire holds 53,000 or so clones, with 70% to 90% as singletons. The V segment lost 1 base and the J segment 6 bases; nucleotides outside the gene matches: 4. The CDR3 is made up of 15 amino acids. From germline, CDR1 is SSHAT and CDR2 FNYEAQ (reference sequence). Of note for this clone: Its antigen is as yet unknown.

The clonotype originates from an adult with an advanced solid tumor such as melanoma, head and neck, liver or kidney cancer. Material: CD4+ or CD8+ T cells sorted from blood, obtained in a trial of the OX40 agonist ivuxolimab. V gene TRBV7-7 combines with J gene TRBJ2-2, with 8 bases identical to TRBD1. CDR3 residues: CASSLGDRRAGELFF. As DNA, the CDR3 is TGTGCCAGCAGCTTAGGGGACAGGAGGGCCGGGGAGCTGTTTTTT. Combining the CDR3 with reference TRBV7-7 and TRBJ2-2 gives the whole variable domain GAGVSQSPRYKVTKRGQDVTLRCDPISSHATLYWYQQALGQGPEFLTYFNYEAQPDKSGLPSDRFSAERPEGSISTLTIQRTEQRDSAMYRCASSLGDRRAGELFFGEGSRLTVL.